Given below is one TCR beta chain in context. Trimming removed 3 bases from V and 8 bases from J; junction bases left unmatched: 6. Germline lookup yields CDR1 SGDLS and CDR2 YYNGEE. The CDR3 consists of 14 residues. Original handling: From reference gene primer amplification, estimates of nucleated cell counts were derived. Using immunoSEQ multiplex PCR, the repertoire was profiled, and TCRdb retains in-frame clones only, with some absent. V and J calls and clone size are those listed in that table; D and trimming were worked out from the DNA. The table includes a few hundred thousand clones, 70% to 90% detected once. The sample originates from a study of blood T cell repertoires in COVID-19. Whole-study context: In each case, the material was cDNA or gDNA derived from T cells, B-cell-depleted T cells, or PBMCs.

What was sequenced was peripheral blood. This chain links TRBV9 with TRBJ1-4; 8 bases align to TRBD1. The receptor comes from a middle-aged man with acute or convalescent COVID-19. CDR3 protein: CASSAGQGAEKLFF. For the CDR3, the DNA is TGTGCCAGCAGCGCTGGGCAGGGGGCCGAAAAACTGTTTTTT.